The 22 T cell receptor beta chains given below trace back to one sample, sequenced in a study of T cell responses to AZD1222 COVID-19 vaccine. Assay used: immunoSEQ multiplex PCR; TCRdb lists only in-frame clones, some missing. The sample includes more than 90,000 clones, around 84% of them seen just once. Material: peripheral blood, obtained 28 days after the second AZD1222 dose. The receptors were sampled from an adult who received the AZD1222 COVID-19 vaccine.

The chain joins TRBV2 to TRBJ1-1; no clear D gene. This CDR3 region has 14 residues. Trimming removed 8 bases from V and 1 base from J, with 14 bases in between. From germline, CDR1 is SNHLY and CDR2 FYNNEI. This CDR3 reads CASEGRFPNTEAFF. The CDR3 DNA is TGTGCCAGCGAAGGGAGGTTCCCGAACACTGAAGCTTTCTTT.

CDR3 in DNA: TGTGCCAGCACCTCATTCAACAGCAACTATGGCTACACCTTC. The encoded protein is CASTSFNSNYGYTF. The rearrangement links TRBV7-9 to TRBJ1-2, with D unresolved. Germline V CDR1 and CDR2: SEHNR, FQNEAQ (reference sequence). The CDR3 runs 14 residues. Trimming removed 7 bases at V and 2 bases at J, with 14 bases between.

This chain links TRBV6-5 with TRBJ1-1, with D perhaps TRBD1 (6 bases). The CDR3 sequence is 13 residues long. With 6 bases removed from V and 6 bases from J, the gap between germline ends came to 14 bases. Germline assignment: CDR1 MNHEY and CDR2 SVGAGI. CDR3 sequence: CASSRDTHPEAFF. The CDR3 region has the DNA TGTGCCAGCAGCAGGGACACCCACCCTGAAGCTTTCTTT.

V is TRBV7-9 and J is TRBJ2-7, with no clear D. This CDR3 region has 13 residues. The V end was cut by 5 bases, the J end by 1 base, with 9 bases between. The germline CDR1 and CDR2 sequences are SEHNR and FQNEAQ (reference sequence). For the CDR3, the DNA is TGTGCCAGCAGCCCTACCCAGTCCTACGAGCAGTACTTC. Amino acid sequence: CASSPTQSYEQYF. Full variable domain (missing parts from reference TRBV7-9 and TRBJ2-7): DTGVSQNPRHKITKRGQNVTFRCDPISEHNRLYWYRQTLGQGPEFLTYFQNEAQLEKSRLLSDRFSAERPKGSFSTLEIQRTEQGDSAMYLCASSPTQSYEQYFGPGTRLTVT.

This chain connects TRBV18 to TRBJ2-3; 8 bases map to TRBD1. V lost 6 bases to trimming and J lost 1 base; unmatched junction nucleotides: 6. The CDR3 contains 15 residues. The germline CDR1 and CDR2 sequences are KGHSH and LQKENI. In DNA form, the CDR3 reads TGTGCCAGCTCCCTCCAGGGGGCGCGCACAGATACGCAGTATTTT. It is translated as CASSLQGARTDTQYF.

As DNA, the CDR3 is TGTGCCAGCAGTAAACAGAGGGAGACCCAGTACTTC. Encoded protein: CASSKQRETQYF. The chain joins TRBV2 to TRBJ2-5; D ambiguous. V lost 5 bases and J lost 5, with 9 bases in between. Germline V CDR1 and CDR2: SNHLY, FYNNEI. This CDR3 is built from 12 residues. Together with reference TRBV2 and TRBJ2-5, the CDR3 gives the full variable domain: EPEVTQTPSHQVTQMGQEVILRCVPISNHLYFYWYRQILGQKVEFLVSFYNNEISEKSEIFDDQFSVERPDGSNFTLKIRSTKLEDSAMYFCASSKQRETQYFGPGTRLLVL.

This chain uses TRBV7-9 with TRBJ1-3; tentatively, D is TRBD1 (6 bases). The CDR3 runs to 15 residues. The ends were cut back, 5 bases at V and 3 bases at J, with 14 bases in the middle. Germline loops: CDR1 SEHNR, CDR2 FQNEAQ (reference sequence). This CDR3 reads CASSVQGMSGNTIYF. CDR3 coding DNA: TGTGCCAGCAGCGTCCAGGGGATGAGTGGAAACACCATATATTTT.

Notes on this clone: One end of the junction is discordant with germline, which a read error may explain. The gene calls are TRBV5-4 and TRBJ1-1; D gene unclear. Germline V gives CDR1 SGHNT, CDR2 YYREEE (reference sequence). This CDR3 is built from 8 residues. CDR3 loop: CASSLVLF. CDR3 nucleotides: TGTGCCAGCAGCTTGGTCCTTTTT. Using reference TRBV5-4 and TRBJ1-1 for the parts outside the CDR3, the full variable domain is ETGVTQSPTHLIKTRGQQVTLRCSSQSGHNTVSWYQQALGQGPQFIFQYYREEENGRGNFPPRFSGLQFPNYSSELNVNALELDDSALYLCASSLVLFGQGTRLTVV.

This clone was observed a few times. The J gene is TRBJ1-4, the V gene TRBV4-1; TRBD1 agrees at 8 bases. The CDR3 is made up of 15 amino acids. V lost 2 bases, J lost 8 bases, and 7 bases stayed unmatched. Per the germline V gene, CDR1 is MGHRA and CDR2 is YSYEKL. DNA for the CDR3: TGCGCCAGCAGCCAACGGACAGGGTATGGAGAAAAACTGTTTTTT. Residues: CASSQRTGYGEKLFF.

The V call is TRBV3-1 (or the pseudogene TRBV3-2), the J call TRBJ1-5; D is unresolved. The CDR3 totals 14 residues. V was trimmed by 0 bases and J by 4 bases, leaving 7 bases between them. Germline-derived CDR1 and CDR2 are LGHDT and YNNKEL (reference sequence). This CDR3 reads CASSQDRRNQPQHF. CDR3 DNA sequence: TGTGCCAGCAGCCAAGATCGGAGGAATCAGCCCCAGCATTTT.

This chain uses TRBV7-9 with TRBJ1-2; D not resolved. The ends were cut back, 5 bases at V and 0 bases at J, with 13 bases in the middle. The CDR3 extends over 15 amino acids. The germline CDR1 and CDR2 sequences are SEHNR and FQNEAQ (reference sequence). CDR3 sequence: CASSHGAAPNYGYTF. In DNA, the CDR3 is TGTGCCAGCAGCCACGGAGCAGCACCTAACTATGGCTACACCTTC.

The J gene is TRBJ1-2, the V gene TRBV4-3; D is unclear. V was pared by 0 bases and J by 8 bases, with 13 bases between. The CDR3 totals 14 residues. The V gene's germline CDR1 is LGHNA and CDR2 YSLEER. CDR3 loop: CASSQDLGFGGYTF. DNA for the CDR3: TGCGCCAGCAGCCAAGATCTCGGATTTGGAGGCTACACCTTC.

This chain uses TRBV7-2 with TRBJ1-2; no clear D. This CDR3 has 15 residues. Germline assignment: CDR1 SGHTA and CDR2 FQGNSA. V shed 2 bases and J shed 5 bases, with 15 bases lying between them. For the CDR3, the DNA is TGTGCCAGCAGCTTAAGCCCTCCGACTGTTTATGGCTACACCTTC. It codes for CASSLSPPTVYGYTF.

The V and J genes are TRBV6-6 and TRBJ1-3; D is perhaps TRBD1 (6 bases). The germline V gene has CDR1 MNHNY and CDR2 SVGAGI (reference sequence). This CDR3 spans 17 amino acids. Trimming removed 5 bases from V and 0 bases from J, with 17 bases in between. The CDR3 DNA follows: TGTGCCAGCAGTCTACCCGGGACACCGGCCTCTGGAAACACCATATATTTT. As protein: CASSLPGTPASGNTIYF.

The chain couples TRBV30 to TRBJ2-1, with 13 bases matching TRBD2. The CDR3 loop spans 13 amino acids. V shed 6 bases and J 6 bases; nucleotides not matched to a gene: 2. Germline V gene data show CDR1 as GTSNPN and CDR2 as SVGIG (reference sequence). CDR3 nucleotide sequence: TGTGCCTGCCGGACTAGCGGGAGCAATGAGCAGTTCTTC. Translating gives CACRTSGSNEQFF.

This chain joins TRBV6-5 and TRBJ2-5, with 12 bases fitting TRBD2. The CDR3 is made up of 14 amino acids. Germline V gene sequence: CDR1 MNHEY, CDR2 SVGAGI. V shed 6 bases, J shed 5 bases, and the junction held 4 bases outside the gene matches. CDR3 DNA sequence: TGTGCCAGCAGGGGACTAGCGGGTGATGAGACCCAGTACTTC. Residues: CASRGLAGDETQYF.

This clone was found once. CDR3 loop: CATSVWWSPLHF. The CDR3 DNA follows: TGTGCCACCAGTGTCTGGTGGTCACCCCTCCACTTT. The rearrangement uses TRBV24-1 and TRBJ1-6; unclear D gene. Trimming shortened V by 5 bases and J by 10 bases, and 8 bases separated the two germline ends. Looked up from germline, CDR1 is KGHDR and CDR2 is SFDVKD. The CDR3 sequence is 12 residues long.

The rearrangement joins TRBV7-9 to TRBJ2-5, with D perhaps matching TRBD1 (5 bases). The CDR3 spans 14 residues. V lost 4 bases, J lost 4 bases, and 13 bases lay in between. The germline gives CDR1 SEHNR, CDR2 FQNEAQ (reference sequence). CDR3: CASSYIDRGETQYF. In DNA, the CDR3 is TGTGCCAGCAGCTACATAGACAGAGGAGAGACCCAGTACTTC. Using reference TRBV7-9 and TRBJ2-5 for the parts outside the CDR3, the full variable domain is DTGVSQNPRHKITKRGQNVTFRCDPISEHNRLYWYRQTLGQGPEFLTYFQNEAQLEKSRLLSDRFSAERPKGSFSTLEIQRTEQGDSAMYLCASSYIDRGETQYFGPGTRLLVL.

The chain combines TRBV5-1 with TRBJ1-1, with D possibly TRBD1 on 5 matching bases. Trimming took 2 bases from V and 3 from J, leaving 8 bases between them. In germline, CDR1 is SGHRS, CDR2 YFSETQ. There are 13 residues in the CDR3. The CDR3 is CASSFGGDTEAFF. CDR3 DNA sequence: TGCGCCAGCAGCTTCGGGGGGGACACTGAAGCTTTCTTT.

The rearrangement links TRBV6-6 to TRBJ2-5, with 13 bases fitting TRBD2. CDR3 size: 16 residues. Germline assignment: CDR1 MNHNY and CDR2 SVGAGI (reference sequence). V lost 2 bases and J lost 5; bases outside the gene matches: 5. CDR3 sequence reads: CASSYRTSGGYETQYF. In DNA, the CDR3 is TGTGCCAGCAGTTACCGGACTAGCGGGGGATATGAGACCCAGTACTTC.

CDR3 amino acids: CAGRGALSNEQFF. CDR3 coding DNA: TGTGCCGGACGGGGGGCGCTCTCTAATGAGCAGTTCTTC. The chain employs TRBV21-1 and TRBJ2-1; TRBD2, the table's D call, lacks a check against the DNA. TRBV21-1 is given as a pseudogene. This CDR3 spans 13 amino acids.

The rearrangement joins TRBV24-1 to TRBJ1-5; no clear D. CDR3 size: 12 residues. V was trimmed by 6 bases and J by 7 bases, leaving 9 bases between them. Germline CDR1 and CDR2: KGHDR and SFDVKD. The CDR3 sequence: CATSQGRQPQHF. In DNA, the CDR3 is TGTGCCACCAGTCAAGGGAGGCAGCCCCAGCATTTT.